This TCR beta chain emerged from a study of T cells after posttransplantation cyclophosphamide. Germline values: CDR1 MNHEY, CDR2 SVGAGI. The CDR3 runs 11 residues. Repertoires were generated with immunoSEQ multiplex PCR, while TCRdb's copy carries only in-frame clones and drops some. Of about 52,000 clones in the sample, 94% were seen once. On this clone: The antigen is undetermined.

Study findings and constraints: Skin or GI-infiltrating T cells shared few TRB sequences with blood. After PTCy, TRB diversity resembled that of CNI/methotrexate controls.

Sequencing was performed on PBMCs. V gene TRBV6-5 combines with J gene TRBJ2-1; possibly TRBD2 for D (6 bases). The source of this sequence is a woman under 40 in good health and a related stem cell transplant donor. The CDR3 coding sequence is TGTGCGGCTAGCGCGTACAATGAGCAGTTCTTC. The encoded protein is CAASAYNEQFF.